A selection of T cell receptor beta chains follows, all from one sample in a study of blood T cells in healthy people across ages. A single record per CDR3 protein comes from TCRdb applying MiXCR to the 5' RACE reads. Of about 620,000 distinct CDR3 sequences in the sample, around 50% were seen once. Source material: blood. These receptors were collected from an elderly woman in good health. Both conserved end residues are part of each CDR3. Where a row states a size, it is once, few, many or the class of an expanded clone; other rows omit it.

CASSQYLRDYEQYF | TRBJ2-7 | - | TRBV16
CATNAGGDNEKLFF | TRBJ1-4 | - | TRBV15
CASSSELGLAHHNEQFF | TRBJ2-1 | few | TRBV5-1
CASSPPRGTQETQYF | TRBJ2-5 | - | TRBV9
CASSEVPTGAKNIQYF | TRBJ2-4 | many | TRBV10-1
CASSFKGTSSTDTQYF | TRBJ2-3 | - | TRBV11-2
CASRSPGDEQYF | - | - | TRBV2
CSARDQVGLAKNIQYF | TRBJ2-4 | - | TRBV20-1
CAGSQSKTGPYEQYF | TRBJ2-7 | - | TRBV14
CASSWGGASADTQYF | TRBJ2-3 | - | TRBV27
CATSREGIGELFF | TRBJ2-2 | once | TRBV15
CASSPGSMTSYNEQFF | TRBJ2-1 | many | TRBV5-1
CASSPPAQETQYF | TRBJ2-5 | many | TRBV18
CASTGIPGFRQFF | TRBJ2-1 | many | TRBV10-3